These T cell receptor beta chains were read from a single sample in a study of cytomegalovirus exposure and HLA in healthy donors. Here immunoSEQ multiplex PCR was the method, and the copy in TCRdb shows in-frame clones only, minus some. The sample carries roughly 200,000 clones, 9.5% recorded once. Sequencing was performed on PBMCs. The receptor source for this set is a woman in her thirties in good health and CMV-seropositive. Both conserved end residues are part of each CDR3. D genes are given only for firm matches. The size field is filled for only some rows; it gives once, few, many or a size class.

v_gene	j_gene	len	abundance	d_gene	CDR3aa	CDR3nt
TRBV2	TRBJ1-2	15	few	.	CASSATWRGFYGYTF	TGTGCCAGCAGCGCCACTTGGAGGGGTTTCTATGGCTACACCTTC
TRBV5-1	TRBJ2-5	15	few	.	CASSSGLFTSETQYF	TGCGCCAGCAGCTCGGGACTTTTTACCTCAGAGACCCAGTACTTC
TRBV6-5	TRBJ1-5	13	few	.	CASRAYSNQPQHF	TGTGCCAGCAGAGCTTATAGCAATCAGCCCCAGCATTTT
TRBV4-1	TRBJ2-7	15	.	.	CASSQVPLILYEQYF	TGCGCCAGCAGCCAAGTCCCTTTAATCCTATACGAGCAGTACTTC
TRBV5-8	TRBJ2-5	16	few	TRBD1	CASSGGQGRIGETQYF	TGTGCCAGCAGCGGTGGACAGGGAAGGATTGGGGAGACCCAGTACTTC
TRBV20-1	TRBJ2-7	11	few	.	CSAWGSLEQYF	TGCAGCGCGTGGGGCAGTCTCGAGCAGTACTTC
TRBV11-3	TRBJ2-2	15	.	.	CASSGSTGNTGELFF	TGTGCCAGCAGCGGATCGACAGGAAACACCGGGGAGCTGTTTTTT
TRBV5-8	TRBJ1-1	14	.	.	CASSFAQGGTEAFF	TGTGCCAGCAGCTTCGCCCAGGGTGGCACTGAAGCTTTCTTT
TRBV10-3	TRBJ1-1	15	.	.	CAISAEGPGVTEAFF	TGTGCCATCAGTGCTGAGGGCCCTGGGGTCACTGAAGCTTTCTTT
TRBV10-1	TRBJ2-1	15	.	TRBD1	CASTLGTGPHNEQFF	TGCGCCAGTACTCTGGGGACAGGTCCCCACAATGAGCAGTTCTTC
TRBV11-2	TRBJ2-1	13	.	TRBD2	CASSSWEGNEQFF	TGTGCCAGCAGCTCTTGGGAGGGCAATGAGCAGTTCTTC
TRBV10-3	TRBJ2-3	16	.	TRBD2	CAISEALAGAKDTQYF	TGTGCCATCAGTGAGGCGCTAGCGGGAGCCAAAGATACGCAGTATTTT
TRBV7-2	TRBJ2-1	15	few	.	CASSLVAWGLNEQFF	TGTGCCAGCAGCTTAGTGGCCTGGGGGCTGAATGAGCAGTTCTTC
TRBV18	TRBJ2-5	13	.	.	CASLQGTKETQYF	TGTGCCAGTTTGCAGGGGACAAAAGAGACCCAGTACTTC
TRBV2	TRBJ1-2	12	.	TRBD1	CASSERTGGYTF	TGTGCCAGCAGTGAGAGGACAGGGGGCTACACCTTC
TRBV4-2	TRBJ2-7	14	few	.	CASSQVPDSWEQYF	TGTGCCAGCAGCCAAGTCCCCGACAGTTGGGAGCAGTACTTC
TRBV5-1	TRBJ1-5	15	.	.	CASSLVAGGNQPQHF	TGCGCCAGCAGCTTGGTAGCGGGGGGCAATCAGCCCCAGCATTTT
TRBV5-1	TRBJ1-2	14	.	.	CASSLEGLPYGYTF	TGCGCCAGCAGCTTGGAGGGACTTCCCTATGGCTACACCTTC
TRBV6-4	TRBJ2-5	13	.	.	CASSGQRGETQYF	TGTGCCAGCAGTGGTCAGAGAGGGGAGACCCAGTACTTC
TRBV7-9	TRBJ2-7	14	many	.	CASYLAGVNYEQYF	TGTGCCAGCTACTTGGCAGGGGTCAACTACGAGCAGTACTTC
TRBV7-8	TRBJ2-7	16	few	TRBD2	CASSLPGLAGEGEQYF	TGTGCCAGCAGCTTACCGGGACTAGCGGGAGAAGGCGAGCAGTACTTC
TRBV6-5	TRBJ2-1	13	.	TRBD2	CACQLAGSNEQFF	TGTGCCTGCCAACTAGCGGGAAGTAATGAGCAGTTCTTC
TRBV9	TRBJ2-7	15	few	TRBD1	CASSVRGQGPYEQYF	TGTGCCAGCAGCGTCCGGGGACAGGGGCCCTACGAGCAGTACTTC
TRBV7-2	TRBJ2-2	15	few	.	CASSFDRSNTGELFF	TGTGCCAGCAGCTTTGACAGATCGAACACCGGGGAGCTGTTTTTT
TRBV2	TRBJ1-2	16	.	.	CASSEALLGTSNGYTF	TGTGCCAGCAGTGAAGCGCTTCTGGGGACTTCAAATGGCTACACCTTC
TRBV25-1	TRBJ2-1	10	.	.	CASEYDEQFF	TGTGCCAGTGAGTACGATGAGCAGTTCTTC
TRBV11-2	TRBJ2-7	15	.	TRBD1	CASSPAGTGGYEQYF	TGTGCCAGCAGCCCGGCCGGGACAGGGGGTTACGAGCAGTACTTC
TRBV9	TRBJ2-7	17	.	TRBD1	CASSVGFVETGGHEQYF	TGTGCCAGCAGCGTAGGGTTCGTGGAGACAGGGGGCCACGAGCAGTACTTC
TRBV6-1	TRBJ1-1	12	few	.	CASSDRGMRAFF	TGTGCCAGCAGTGACCGAGGGATGCGAGCTTTCTTT
TRBV13	TRBJ2-7	14	.	TRBD2	CASSHSGSPLEQYF	TGTGCCAGCAGCCATAGCGGGAGTCCCCTCGAGCAGTACTTC
TRBV5-4	TRBJ1-2	17	.	TRBD1	CASSILKGQGYWNGYTF	TGTGCCAGCAGCATTCTCAAAGGACAGGGGTACTGGAATGGCTACACCTTC
TRBV6-1	TRBJ2-7	12	medium-sized	TRBD2	CASTRLAAEQYF	TGTGCCAGCACCCGACTAGCCGCCGAGCAGTACTTC
TRBV4-1	TRBJ2-1	15	.	.	CASSQGWWSFNEQFF	TGCGCCAGCAGCCAAGGGTGGTGGAGTTTCAATGAGCAGTTCTTC
TRBV2	TRBJ2-3	12	few	.	CASFGQTDTQYF	TGTGCCAGTTTTGGACAGACAGATACGCAGTATTTT
TRBV7-9	TRBJ1-2	15	few	.	CASSLSVSAARGYTF	TGTGCCAGCAGCTTATCGGTCTCGGCAGCGCGGGGCTACACCTTC
TRBV19	TRBJ2-5	15	few	TRBD1	CASSTLGTGSWEQYF	TGTGCCAGTAGTACTCTGGGGACAGGGTCTTGGGAGCAGTACTTC
TRBV5-1	TRBJ2-1	18	few	TRBD2	CASSLGLAGGPLYNEQFF	TGCGCCAGCAGCCTAGGACTAGCGGGAGGTCCCCTCTACAATGAGCAGTTCTTC
TRBV12-5	TRBJ1-5	17	.	.	CASGLARLGRGNQPQHF	TGTGCTAGTGGTTTGGCTAGACTGGGTCGGGGCAATCAGCCCCAGCATTTT
TRBV4-3	TRBJ2-7	16	few	TRBD1	CASSRQTRGTAYEQYF	TGCGCCAGCAGCCGCCAGACGCGAGGGACAGCCTACGAGCAGTACTTC
TRBV6-1	TRBJ2-5	16	.	.	CASSVSQGAGYETQYF	TGTGCCAGCAGTGTGTCGCAAGGGGCGGGATATGAGACCCAGTACTTC
TRBV5-1	TRBJ2-5	16	.	.	CASSLYGGKGQETQYF	TGCGCCAGCAGCTTGTACGGGGGTAAGGGACAAGAGACCCAGTACTTC
TRBV7-2	TRBJ1-1	16	few	TRBD1	CASSLEGAGGYTEAFF	TGTGCCAGCAGCTTAGAGGGGGCAGGGGGCTACACTGAAGCTTTCTTT
TRBV5-1	TRBJ2-1	17	.	TRBD1	CASSLAVGDSSMNEQFF	TGCGCCAGCAGCTTGGCGGTAGGGGACAGCTCAATGAATGAGCAGTTCTTC
TRBV4-1	TRBJ2-7	16	.	.	CASSQDVGQGSYEQYF	TGCGCCAGCAGCCAAGATGTAGGGCAGGGATCCTACGAGCAGTACTTC
TRBV2	TRBJ2-3	15	few	TRBD2	CASTGLAGFTDTQYF	TGTGCCAGCACGGGACTAGCGGGATTCACAGATACGCAGTATTTT
TRBV29-1	TRBJ1-5	13	.	.	CSVEDKQNQPQHF	TGCAGCGTTGAAGATAAGCAAAATCAGCCCCAGCATTTT
TRBV4-2	TRBJ2-1	15	.	TRBD2	CASSRSGSKNDEQFF	TGTGCCAGCAGCCGGAGCGGGAGTAAGAACGATGAGCAGTTCTTC
TRBV30	TRBJ1-4	14	few	.	CAWDPGATNEKLFF	TGTGCCTGGGACCCAGGTGCAACTAATGAAAAACTGTTTTTT
TRBV29-1	TRBJ2-3	14	.	TRBD2	CSVEDTQTSANLYF	TGCAGCGTTGAAGACACCCAGACTAGCGCTAACTTGTATTTT
TRBV2	TRBJ1-1	15	few	.	CASSELPGMNTEAFF	TGTGCCAGCAGTGAATTGCCAGGGATGAACACTGAAGCTTTCTTT
TRBV2	TRBJ1-1	15	few	TRBD1	CASERDRTMNTEAFF	TGTGCCAGCGAACGGGACAGAACTATGAACACTGAAGCTTTCTTT
TRBV6-6	TRBJ1-5	15	.	TRBD1	CASSPRGTGDQPQHF	TGTGCCAGCAGCCCACGCGGGACAGGGGATCAGCCCCAGCATTTT